Each of the 11 T cell receptor beta chains below was sequenced from the same sample in a study of immune evolution from preneoplasia to lung adenocarcinoma. The table came from immunoSEQ multiplex PCR; TCRdb's copy has only in-frame clones and leaves some out. The sample holds over 13,000 clones; 75% to 90% are singletons and the top ten take roughly 5.2%. Sequencing used FFPE minimally invasive lung adenocarcinoma tissue. All receptors come from a person aged 65-85 years with lung adenocarcinoma.

The CDR3 region is CASSLGGGRSSYNEQFF. CDR3 bases: TGTGCCAGCAGCTTAGGTGGCGGGAGAAGCTCCTACAATGAGCAGTTCTTC. The rearrangement uses TRBV7-8 and TRBJ2-1; 7 nucleotides agree with TRBD2. V shed 1 base and J 0 bases; nucleotides not matched to a gene: 6. The CDR3 has 17 residues. Per germline, CDR1 SGHVS and CDR2 FQNEAQ. The full variable domain, rest sourced from reference TRBV7-8 and TRBJ2-1, is GAGVSQSPRYKVAKRGQDVALRCDPISGHVSLFWYQQALGQGPEFLTYFQNEAQLDKSGLPSDRFFAERPEGSVSTLKIQRTQQEDSAVYLCASSLGGGRSSYNEQFFGPGTRLTVL.

Worth noting for this clone: A junction end diverges from the germline sequence, so it may reflect a read error. The V call is TRBV9, the J call TRBJ1-6; D remains unclear. Germline V gene lookup returns CDR1 SGDLS and CDR2 YYNGEE. This CDR3 region has 14 residues. The DNA for the CDR3 is TGTGCCAGCAGCGTAGCCGGGAATAATTCACCCCTTCACTTT. It is translated as CASSVAGNNSPLHF. Full variable domain (rest looked up from reference TRBV9 and TRBJ1-6): DSGVTQTPKHLITATGQRVTLRCSPRSGDLSVYWYQQSLDQGLQFLIQYYNGEERAKGNILERFSAQQFPDLHSELNLSSLELGDSALYFCASSVAGNNSPLHFGNGTRLTVT.

This sequence joins TRBV4-2 and TRBJ1-3, with unresolved D. Trimming left V 5 bases short and J 0 bases short, with 14 bases between. From germline, CDR1 is LGHNA and CDR2 YNFKEQ. The CDR3 has 16 residues. The CDR3 DNA reads as TGTGCCAGCAGCTTGGCGCAGACTAGCTCTGGAAACACCATATATTTT. Its translation is CASSLAQTSSGNTIYF.

The chain joins TRBV14 to TRBJ1-3; 8 bases are shared with TRBD1. The junction had 6 bases not matched to a gene; V was cut back by 2 bases and J by 0 bases. Per the germline V gene, CDR1 is SGHDN and CDR2 is FVKESK. The CDR3 runs to 17 residues. Here the CDR3 reads CASSQRTGKSSGNTIYF. Here the CDR3 DNA reads TGTGCCAGCAGCCAAAGGACAGGGAAGAGCTCTGGAAACACCATATATTTT. Based on the CDR3 plus reference TRBV14 and TRBJ1-3, the full variable domain is EAGVTQFPSHSVIEKGQTVTLRCDPISGHDNLYWYRRVMGKEIKFLLHFVKESKQDESGMPNNRFLAERTGGTYSTLKVQPAELEDSGVYFCASSQRTGKSSGNTIYFGEGSWLTVV.

This clone appeared once. CDR3 nucleotides: TGCAGTGCTACCTTAGGGACAGAAGCTTTCTTT. It is translated as CSATLGTEAFF. The J gene is TRBJ1-1, the V gene TRBV20-1; D possibly corresponds to TRBD1 (6 bases). Germline V CDR1 and CDR2: DFQATT, SNEGSKA (reference sequence). The CDR3 sequence is 11 residues long. V was cut by 4 bases and J by 8 bases, with 11 bases left in between.

This clone was detected only a few times. The rearrangement uses TRBV29-1 and TRBJ2-2; TRBD1 aligns across 8 bases. Germline trimming cut 6 bases from V and 6 bases from J; bases unmatched to any gene: 9. Germline V CDR1 and CDR2: SQVTM, ANQGSEA. CDR3 size: 14 residues. The CDR3 region is CSVGWTGSAGELFF. Here the CDR3 DNA reads TGCAGCGTCGGCTGGACAGGGTCGGCCGGGGAGCTGTTTTTT.

The rearrangement links TRBV15 to TRBJ2-2; unclear D gene. V dropped 3 bases and J dropped 7 bases, with 15 bases sitting between them. The CDR3 is 15 residues long. CDR1 and CDR2 from the germline V gene are LNHNV and YYDKDF (reference sequence). This CDR3 reads CATSRAVEVNGELFF. The CDR3 coding sequence is TGTGCCACCAGCAGGGCTGTTGAAGTCAACGGGGAGCTGTTTTTT. Complete variable domain (other parts from reference TRBV15 and TRBJ2-2): DAMVIQNPRYQVTQFGKPVTLSCSQTLNHNVMYWYQQKSSQAPKLLFHYYDKDFNNEADTPDNFQSRRPNTSFCFLDIRSPGLGDTAMYLCATSRAVEVNGELFFGEGSRLTVL.

V usage is TRBV6-5 and J usage is TRBJ2-2; D is unclear. There are 14 residues in the CDR3. Per germline, CDR1 MNHEY and CDR2 SVGAGI. Trimming took 4 bases from V and 2 from J, leaving 8 bases between them. CDR3 sequence reads: CASSSRLNTGELFF. The CDR3 DNA reads TGTGCCAGCAGTTCACGGCTCAACACCGGGGAGCTGTTTTTT.

The chain employs TRBV12-5 and TRBJ2-1; perhaps TRBD2 as D (5 bases). Germline-derived CDR1 and CDR2 are LGHNT and FRNRAP. Trimming removed 1 base at V and 0 bases at J, with 10 bases between. CDR3 size: 16 residues. CDR3: CASGLGPAGSYNEQFF. CDR3 sequence (DNA): TGTGCTAGTGGTTTGGGACCGGCGGGCTCCTACAATGAGCAGTTCTTC.

The rearrangement joins TRBV11-3 to TRBJ1-2; D gene ambiguous. This CDR3 is built from 15 residues. The V gene lost 0 bases and the J gene lost 6 bases, with 14 bases spanning the gap. Germline assignment: CDR1 SGHNT and CDR2 YENEEA. The CDR3 loop reads CASSLESRGSHGYTF. In nucleotides, the CDR3 is TGTGCCAGCAGCTTAGAGTCCCGGGGTTCTCATGGCTACACCTTC.

J is TRBJ2-6 and V is TRBV6-5, with a tentative D call TRBD2 (7 bases). The germline V gene encodes CDR1 MNHEY and CDR2 SVGAGI. The CDR3 length is 15 residues. V lost 7 bases and J lost 2, with 12 bases in between. The CDR3 region has the DNA TGTGCCAGCACGTTCGGGGGGCCTGGGGCCAACGTCCTGACTTTC. Translated: CASTFGGPGANVLTF.